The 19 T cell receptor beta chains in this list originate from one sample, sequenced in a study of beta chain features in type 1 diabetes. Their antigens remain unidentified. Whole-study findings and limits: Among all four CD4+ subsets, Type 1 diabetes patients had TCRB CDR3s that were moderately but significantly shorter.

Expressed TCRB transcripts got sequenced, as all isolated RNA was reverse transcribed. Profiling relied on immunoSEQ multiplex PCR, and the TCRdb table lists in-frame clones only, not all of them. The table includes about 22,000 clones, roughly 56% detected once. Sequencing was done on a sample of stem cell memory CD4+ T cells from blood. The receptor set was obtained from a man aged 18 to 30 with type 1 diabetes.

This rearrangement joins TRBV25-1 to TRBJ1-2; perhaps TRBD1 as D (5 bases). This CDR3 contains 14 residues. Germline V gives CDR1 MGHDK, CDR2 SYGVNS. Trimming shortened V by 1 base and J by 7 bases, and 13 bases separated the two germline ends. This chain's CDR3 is CASSEFRRASGYTF. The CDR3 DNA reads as TGTGCCAGCAGTGAATTCCGCAGGGCGAGTGGCTACACCTTC.

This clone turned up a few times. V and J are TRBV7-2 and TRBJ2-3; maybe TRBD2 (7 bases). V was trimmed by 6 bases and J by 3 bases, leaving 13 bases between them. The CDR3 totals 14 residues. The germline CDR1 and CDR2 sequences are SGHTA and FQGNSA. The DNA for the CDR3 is TGTGCCAGCAGGAGGGGGGGGGAAACAGATACGCAGTATTTT. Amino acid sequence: CASRRGGETDTQYF.

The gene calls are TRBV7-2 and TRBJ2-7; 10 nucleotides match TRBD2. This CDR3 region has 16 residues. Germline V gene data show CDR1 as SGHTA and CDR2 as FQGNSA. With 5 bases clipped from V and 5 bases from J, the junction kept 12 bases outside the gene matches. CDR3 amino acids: CASSPYLAGGPHEQYF. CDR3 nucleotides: TGTGCCAGCAGCCCTTATTTAGCGGGGGGCCCCCACGAGCAGTACTTC. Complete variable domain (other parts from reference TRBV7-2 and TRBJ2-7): GAGVSQSPSNKVTEKGKDVELRCDPISGHTALYWYRQSLGQGLEFLIYFQGNSAPDKSGLPSDRFSAERTGGSVSTLTIQRTQQEDSAVYLCASSPYLAGGPHEQYFGPGTRLTVT.

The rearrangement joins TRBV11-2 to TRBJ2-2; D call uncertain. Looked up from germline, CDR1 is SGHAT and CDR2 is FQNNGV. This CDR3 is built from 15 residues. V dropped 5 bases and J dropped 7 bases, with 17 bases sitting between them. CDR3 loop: CASSPTFGRSGELFF. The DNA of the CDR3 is TGTGCCAGCAGCCCGACCTTTGGTCGGAGCGGGGAGCTGTTTTTT.

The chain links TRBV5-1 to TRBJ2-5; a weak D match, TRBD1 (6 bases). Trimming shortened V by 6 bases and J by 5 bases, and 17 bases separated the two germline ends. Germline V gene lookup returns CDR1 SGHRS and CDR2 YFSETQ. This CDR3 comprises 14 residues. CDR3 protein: CASNGPAGEETQYF. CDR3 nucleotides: TGCGCCAGCAACGGTCCGGCAGGGGAGGAGACCCAGTACTTC.

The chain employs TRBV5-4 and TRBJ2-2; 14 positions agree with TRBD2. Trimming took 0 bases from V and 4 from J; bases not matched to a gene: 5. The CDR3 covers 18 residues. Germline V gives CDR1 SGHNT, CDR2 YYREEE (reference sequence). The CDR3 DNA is TGTGCCAGCAGCTTGGGACTAGCGGGGGGGCGCGGCACCGGGGAGCTGTTTTTT. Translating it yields CASSLGLAGGRGTGELFF.

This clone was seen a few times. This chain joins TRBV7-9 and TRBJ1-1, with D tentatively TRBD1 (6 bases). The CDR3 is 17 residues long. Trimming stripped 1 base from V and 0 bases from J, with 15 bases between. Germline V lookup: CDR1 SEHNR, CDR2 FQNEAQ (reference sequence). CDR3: CASSLGLGGNMNTEAFF. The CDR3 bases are TGTGCCAGCAGCTTAGGGCTAGGGGGAAACATGAACACTGAAGCTTTCTTT.

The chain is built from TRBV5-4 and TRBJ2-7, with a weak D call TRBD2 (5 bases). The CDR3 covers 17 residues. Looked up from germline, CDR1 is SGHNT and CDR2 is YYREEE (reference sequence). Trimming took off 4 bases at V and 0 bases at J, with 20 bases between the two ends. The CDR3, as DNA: TGTGCCAGCAGCCCCCCAGGAGTGGACTTAAACTCCTACGAGCAGTACTTC. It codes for CASSPPGVDLNSYEQYF.

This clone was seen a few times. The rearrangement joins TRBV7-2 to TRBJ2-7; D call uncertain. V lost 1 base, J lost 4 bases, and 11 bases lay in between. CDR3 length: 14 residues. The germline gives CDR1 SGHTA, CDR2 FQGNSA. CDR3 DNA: TGTGCCAGCAGCTTAGGCTCTTTAGAGTACGAGCAGTACTTC. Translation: CASSLGSLEYEQYF. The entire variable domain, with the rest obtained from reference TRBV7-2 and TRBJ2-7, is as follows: GAGVSQSPSNKVTEKGKDVELRCDPISGHTALYWYRQSLGQGLEFLIYFQGNSAPDKSGLPSDRFSAERTGGSVSTLTIQRTQQEDSAVYLCASSLGSLEYEQYFGPGTRLTVT.

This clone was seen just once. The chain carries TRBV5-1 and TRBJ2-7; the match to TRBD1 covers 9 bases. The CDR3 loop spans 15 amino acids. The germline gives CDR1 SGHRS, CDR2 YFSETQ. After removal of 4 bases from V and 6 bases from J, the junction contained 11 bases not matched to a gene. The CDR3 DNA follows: TGCGCCAGCAGCGTAACAGGGGGCCTCTCTGGCGAGCAGTACTTC. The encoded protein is CASSVTGGLSGEQYF.

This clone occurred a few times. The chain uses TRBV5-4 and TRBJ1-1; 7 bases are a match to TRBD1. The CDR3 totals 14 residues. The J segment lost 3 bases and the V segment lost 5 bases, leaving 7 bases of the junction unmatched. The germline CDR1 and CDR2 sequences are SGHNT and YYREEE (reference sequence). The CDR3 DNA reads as TGTGCCAGCAGAAGGGGGCTCTTAGACACTGAAGCTTTCTTT. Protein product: CASRRGLLDTEAFF.

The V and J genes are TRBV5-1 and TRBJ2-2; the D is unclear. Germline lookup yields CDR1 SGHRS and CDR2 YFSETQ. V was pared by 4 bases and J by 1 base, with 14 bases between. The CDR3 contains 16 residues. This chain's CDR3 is CASSPPLTGNTGELFF. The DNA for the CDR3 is TGCGCCAGCAGCCCGCCCCTGACTGGGAACACCGGGGAGCTGTTTTTT.

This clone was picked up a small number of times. DNA of the CDR3: TGTGCCAGTAGTATAGGGCTAGCGGGGAGCACAGATACGCAGTATTTT. This codes for CASSIGLAGSTDTQYF. V and J are TRBV19 and TRBJ2-3; 9 bases fit TRBD2. This CDR3 region has 16 residues. Germline V gives CDR1 LNHDA, CDR2 SQIVND (reference sequence). With 1 base clipped from V and 0 bases from J, the junction kept 2 bases outside the gene matches.

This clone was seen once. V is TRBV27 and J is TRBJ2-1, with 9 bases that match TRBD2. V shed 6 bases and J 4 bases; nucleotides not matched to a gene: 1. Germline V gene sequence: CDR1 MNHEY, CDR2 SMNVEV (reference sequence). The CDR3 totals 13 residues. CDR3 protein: CASRLAGYNEQFF. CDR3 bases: TGTGCCAGCAGACTAGCGGGTTACAATGAGCAGTTCTTC.

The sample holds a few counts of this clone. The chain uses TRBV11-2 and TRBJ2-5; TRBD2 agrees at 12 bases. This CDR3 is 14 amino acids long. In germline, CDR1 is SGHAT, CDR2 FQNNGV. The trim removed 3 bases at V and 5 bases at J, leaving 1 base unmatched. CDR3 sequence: CASSLTSGGETQYF. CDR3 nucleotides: TGTGCCAGCAGCTTGACTAGCGGGGGTGAGACCCAGTACTTC.

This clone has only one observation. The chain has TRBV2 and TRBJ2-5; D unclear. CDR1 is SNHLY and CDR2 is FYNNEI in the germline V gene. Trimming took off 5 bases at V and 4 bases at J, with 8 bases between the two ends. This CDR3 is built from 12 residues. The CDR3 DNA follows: TGTGCCAGCAGTCGTAGTGGAGAGACCCAGTACTTC. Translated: CASSRSGETQYF. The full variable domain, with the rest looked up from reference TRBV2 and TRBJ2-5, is EPEVTQTPSHQVTQMGQEVILRCVPISNHLYFYWYRQILGQKVEFLVSFYNNEISEKSEIFDDQFSVERPDGSNFTLKIRSTKLEDSAMYFCASSRSGETQYFGPGTRLLVL.

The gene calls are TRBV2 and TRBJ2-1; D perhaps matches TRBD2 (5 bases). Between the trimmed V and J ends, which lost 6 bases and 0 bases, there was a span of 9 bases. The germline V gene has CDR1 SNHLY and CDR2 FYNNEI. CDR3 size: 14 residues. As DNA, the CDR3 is TGTGCCAGCAGGTTAGCGCTCTCCTACAATGAGCAGTTCTTC. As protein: CASRLALSYNEQFF.

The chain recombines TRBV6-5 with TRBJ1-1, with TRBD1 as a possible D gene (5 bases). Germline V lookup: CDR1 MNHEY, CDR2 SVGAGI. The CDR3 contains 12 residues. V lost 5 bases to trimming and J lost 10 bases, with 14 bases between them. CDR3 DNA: TGTGCCAGCAGTCGACAACCGGGGGTAGCTTTCTTT. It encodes CASSRQPGVAFF.

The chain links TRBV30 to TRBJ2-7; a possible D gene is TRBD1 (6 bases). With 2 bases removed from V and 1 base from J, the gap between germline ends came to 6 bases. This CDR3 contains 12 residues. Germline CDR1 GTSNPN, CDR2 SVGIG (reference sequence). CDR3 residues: CAWSRGSYEQYF. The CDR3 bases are TGTGCCTGGAGTAGGGGGTCCTACGAGCAGTACTTC.